This T cell receptor (beta chain) was identified during a study of blood T cell repertoires in COVID-19. The repertoire was sequenced with immunoSEQ multiplex PCR; TCRdb's copy has only in-frame clones and lacks some. The profile shows 150,000 to 200,000 clones, nearly 90% of them singletons. The CDR3 is 15 amino acids. CDR1 is WNHNN and CDR2 is SYGVQD in the germline V gene (reference sequence). V was pared by 8 bases and J by 2 bases, with 16 bases between. This rearrangement joins TRBV10-1 to TRBJ1-3, with D perhaps matching TRBD1 (5 bases). Sequencing was carried out using peripheral blood. The TCR originated in a man aged 45-65 years with acute or convalescent COVID-19. This chain's CDR3 is CASLRGGWPGNTIYF. CDR3 DNA: TGCGCCAGCCTAAGGGGAGGATGGCCTGGAAACACCATATATTTT.